The clone carrying this T cell receptor beta chain was observed once. Study processing details: Estimates of nucleated cell counts were drawn from the amplification of reference gene primers. Using immunoSEQ multiplex PCR, the repertoire was profiled, and TCRdb retains in-frame clones only, with some absent. Clone size and V and J calls were adopted from that table, with D and trimming inferred from the DNA. The table lists roughly 230,000 clones, about 80% of them singletons, with 4.4% in the top ten. This entry belongs to a study of blood T cell repertoires in COVID-19. Whole-study context: Researchers got acute and convalescent COVID-19 samples from the United States, Italy and Spain. T cells, B-cell-depleted T cells, or PBMCs provided the cDNA or gDNA that served as material.

Trimming took 5 bases from V and 1 from J, leaving 8 bases between them. From germline, CDR1 is SNHLY and CDR2 FYNNEI. This CDR3 has 14 amino acids. The sequenced sample was peripheral blood. V is TRBV2 and J is TRBJ2-2; D might be TRBD1 (6 bases). This receptor was identified in a man aged 45-65 years with active or convalescent COVID-19. This CDR3 is CASSTGMNTGELFF. The DNA of the CDR3 is TGTGCCAGCAGTACAGGGATGAACACCGGGGAGCTGTTTTTT.